The clone carrying this TCR beta chain was observed a handful of times. Its specificity is not known. The sample originates from a study of T-cell reconstitution after alpha-beta-depleted transplantation in children. Study results and limitations: Once a year had passed after transplant, T-cell counts and diversity came mostly from newly produced T cells.

Preparing the TCRbeta library involved the use of unique molecular identifiers. Each CDR3 protein gets one entry after TCRdb re-called the PCR reads with MiXCR. The repertoire includes some 300,000 distinct CDR3 sequences, about a tenth of them detected once, and roughly 7.1% sits in the top ten. The TCR originated in a boy younger than two with acute myeloid leukemia, due to receive a stem cell transplant. Sequencing used PBMCs, obtained before TCRalphabeta/CD19-depleted stem cell transplant.

The DNA for the CDR3 is TGTGCCAGCTCCTCTTGGGGGACAACTTTCAATCAGCCCCAGCATTTT. Protein sequence: CASSSWGTTFNQPQHF. The rearrangement joins TRBV28 to TRBJ1-5; D possibly corresponds to TRBD1 (6 bases). Trimming removed 8 bases at V and 3 bases at J, with 20 bases between. This CDR3 is 16 amino acids long. The germline V gene encodes CDR1 MDHEN and CDR2 SYDVKM.